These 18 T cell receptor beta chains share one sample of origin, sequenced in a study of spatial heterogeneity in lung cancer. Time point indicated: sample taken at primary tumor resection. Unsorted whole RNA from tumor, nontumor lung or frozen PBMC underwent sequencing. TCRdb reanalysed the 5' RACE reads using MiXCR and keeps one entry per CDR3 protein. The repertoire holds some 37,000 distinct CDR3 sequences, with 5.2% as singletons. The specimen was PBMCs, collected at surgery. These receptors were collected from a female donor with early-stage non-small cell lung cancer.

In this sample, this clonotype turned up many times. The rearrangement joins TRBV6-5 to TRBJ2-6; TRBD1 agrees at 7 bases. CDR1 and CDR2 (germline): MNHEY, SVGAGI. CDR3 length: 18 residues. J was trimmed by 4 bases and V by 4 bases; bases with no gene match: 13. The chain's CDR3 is CASSSEGTVAPGANVLTF. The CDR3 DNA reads TGTGCCAGCAGTTCAGAGGGGACAGTGGCGCCGGGGGCCAACGTCCTGACTTTC.

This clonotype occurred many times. CDR3 loop: CASSQNRVRPQHF. The CDR3 coding sequence is TGCGCCAGCAGCCAGAACAGGGTTCGGCCCCAGCATTTT. The genes are TRBV4-3 and TRBJ1-5; weak D call: TRBD1 (6 bases). The V end lost 3 bases, the J end lost 9 bases, and 12 bases lay between the germline ends. The length of the CDR3 is 13 residues. Looked up from germline, CDR1 is LGHNA and CDR2 is YSLEER.

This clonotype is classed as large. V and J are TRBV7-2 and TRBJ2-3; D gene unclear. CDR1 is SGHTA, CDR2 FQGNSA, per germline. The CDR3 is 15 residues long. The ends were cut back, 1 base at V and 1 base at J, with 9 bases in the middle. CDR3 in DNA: TGTGCCAGCAGCTTAGTGGCAGTAGGCACAGATACGCAGTATTTT. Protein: CASSLVAVGTDTQYF. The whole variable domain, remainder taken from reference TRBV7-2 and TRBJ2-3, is GAGVSQSPSNKVTEKGKDVELRCDPISGHTALYWYRQSLGQGLEFLIYFQGNSAPDKSGLPSDRFSAERTGGSVSTLTIQRTQQEDSAVYLCASSLVAVGTDTQYFGPGTRLTVL.

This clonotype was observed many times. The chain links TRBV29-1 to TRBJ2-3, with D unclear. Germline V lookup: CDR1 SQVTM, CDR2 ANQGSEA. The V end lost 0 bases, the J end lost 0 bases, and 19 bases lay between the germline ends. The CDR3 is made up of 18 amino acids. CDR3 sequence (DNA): TGCAGCGTTGAAGAGGGCCCTGTCGGACCGCTTAGCACAGATACGCAGTATTTT. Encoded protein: CSVEEGPVGPLSTDTQYF.

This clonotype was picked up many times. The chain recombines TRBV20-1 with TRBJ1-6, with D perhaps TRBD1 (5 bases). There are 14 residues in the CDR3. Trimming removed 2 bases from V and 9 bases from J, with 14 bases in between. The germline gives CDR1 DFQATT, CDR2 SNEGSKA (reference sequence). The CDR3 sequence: CSARRSGFGSPLHF. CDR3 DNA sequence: TGCAGTGCTAGACGGTCAGGGTTTGGTTCACCCCTCCACTTT.

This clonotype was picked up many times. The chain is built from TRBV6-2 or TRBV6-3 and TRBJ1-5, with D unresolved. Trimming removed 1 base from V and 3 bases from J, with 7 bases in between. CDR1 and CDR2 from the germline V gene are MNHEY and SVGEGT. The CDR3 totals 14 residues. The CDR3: CASSYWPDNQPQHF. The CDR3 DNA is TGTGCCAGCAGTTACTGGCCCGACAATCAGCCCCAGCATTTT.

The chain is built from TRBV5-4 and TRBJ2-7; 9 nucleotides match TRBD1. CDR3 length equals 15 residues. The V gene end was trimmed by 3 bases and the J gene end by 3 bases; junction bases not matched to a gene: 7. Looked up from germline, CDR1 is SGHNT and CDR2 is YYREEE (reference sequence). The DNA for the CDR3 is TGTGCCAGCAGCTCGGGACAGGGCCTTTACTACGAGCAGTACTTC. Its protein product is CASSSGQGLYYEQYF.

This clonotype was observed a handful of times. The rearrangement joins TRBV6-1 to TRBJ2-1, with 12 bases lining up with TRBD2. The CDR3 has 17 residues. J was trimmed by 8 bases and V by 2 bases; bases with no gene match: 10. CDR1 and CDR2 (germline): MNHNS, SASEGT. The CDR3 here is CASSELLAGGNNHEQFF. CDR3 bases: TGTGCCAGCAGTGAACTACTAGCGGGGGGAAACAACCATGAGCAGTTCTTC.

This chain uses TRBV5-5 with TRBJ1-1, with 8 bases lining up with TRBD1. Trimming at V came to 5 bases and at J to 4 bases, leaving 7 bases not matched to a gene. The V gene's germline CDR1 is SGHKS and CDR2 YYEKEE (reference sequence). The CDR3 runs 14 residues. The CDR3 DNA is TGTGCCAGCAGATTTGACAGGGGACGCACTGAAGCTTTCTTT. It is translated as CASRFDRGRTEAFF.

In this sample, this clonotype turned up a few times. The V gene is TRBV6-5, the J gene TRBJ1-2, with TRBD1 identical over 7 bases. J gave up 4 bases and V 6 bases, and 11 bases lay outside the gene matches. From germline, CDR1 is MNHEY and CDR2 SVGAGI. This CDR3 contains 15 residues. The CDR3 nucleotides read TGTGCCAGCAGCCAATACACACAGGGGACCTATGGCTACACCTTC. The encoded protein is CASSQYTQGTYGYTF.

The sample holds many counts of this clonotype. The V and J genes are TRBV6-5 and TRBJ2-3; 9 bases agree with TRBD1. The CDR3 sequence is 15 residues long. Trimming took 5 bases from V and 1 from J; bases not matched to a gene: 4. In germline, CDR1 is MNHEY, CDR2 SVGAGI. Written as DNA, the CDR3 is TGTGCCAGCAGTAAGGACAGGGGAGGCACAGATACGCAGTATTTT. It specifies CASSKDRGGTDTQYF.

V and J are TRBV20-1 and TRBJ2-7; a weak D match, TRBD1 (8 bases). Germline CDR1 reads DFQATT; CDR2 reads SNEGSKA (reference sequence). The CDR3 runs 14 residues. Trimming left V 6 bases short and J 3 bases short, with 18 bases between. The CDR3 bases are TGCAGTGCGCACACAGGGGGGGCAATCTACGAGCAGTACTTC. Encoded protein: CSAHTGGAIYEQYF.

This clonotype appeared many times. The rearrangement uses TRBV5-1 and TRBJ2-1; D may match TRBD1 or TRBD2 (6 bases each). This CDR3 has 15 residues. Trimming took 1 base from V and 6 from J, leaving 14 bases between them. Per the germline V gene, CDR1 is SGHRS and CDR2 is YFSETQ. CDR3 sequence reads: CASSLPGGISNEQFF. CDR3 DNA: TGCGCCAGCAGCTTGCCCGGGGGCATCTCCAATGAGCAGTTCTTC.

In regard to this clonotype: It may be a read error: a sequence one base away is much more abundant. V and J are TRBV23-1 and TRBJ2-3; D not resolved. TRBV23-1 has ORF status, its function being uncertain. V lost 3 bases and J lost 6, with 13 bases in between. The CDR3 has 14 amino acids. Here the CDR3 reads CASSQPEDPDTQYF. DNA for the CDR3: TGCGCCAGCAGTCAGCCCGAAGACCCGGATACGCAGTATTTT.

CDR3 in DNA: TGCGCCAGCAGCCAAGATTTTCGCCAGCCCCAGCATTTT. Translation gives CASSQDFRQPQHF. V usage is TRBV4-3 and J usage is TRBJ1-5, with D hard to call. V gave up 0 bases and J gave up 7 bases, with 7 bases separating them. Germline V gene data show CDR1 as LGHNA and CDR2 as YSLEER. The CDR3 has 13 amino acids.

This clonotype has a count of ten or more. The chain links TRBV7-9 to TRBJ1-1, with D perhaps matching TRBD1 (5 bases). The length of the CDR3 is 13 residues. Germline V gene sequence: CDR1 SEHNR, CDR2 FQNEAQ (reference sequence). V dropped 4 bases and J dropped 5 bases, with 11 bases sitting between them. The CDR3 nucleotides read TGTGCCAGCAGCTCTCAGGGTGGGACTGAAGCTTTCTTT. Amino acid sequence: CASSSQGGTEAFF.

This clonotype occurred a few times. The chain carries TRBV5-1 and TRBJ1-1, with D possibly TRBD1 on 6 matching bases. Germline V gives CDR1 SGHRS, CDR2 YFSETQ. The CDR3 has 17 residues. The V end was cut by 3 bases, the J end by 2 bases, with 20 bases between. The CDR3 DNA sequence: TGCGCCAGCAGCTGGGGACGAGACAGGTGGGAAAACACTGAAGCTTTCTTT. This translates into CASSWGRDRWENTEAFF.

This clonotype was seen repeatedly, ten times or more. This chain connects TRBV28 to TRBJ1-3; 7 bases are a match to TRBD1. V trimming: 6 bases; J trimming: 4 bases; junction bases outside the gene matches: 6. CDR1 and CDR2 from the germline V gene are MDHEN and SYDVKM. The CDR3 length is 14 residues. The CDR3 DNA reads TGTGCCAGCAGGGAGCAGGGGGGAGGAAACACCATATATTTT. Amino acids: CASREQGGGNTIYF.